These T cell receptor beta chains were read from a single sample in a study of long-term antiretroviral therapy in people with HIV. The protocol was immunoSEQ multiplex PCR, while the TCRdb copy is restricted to in-frame clones and leaves out a portion. Of approximately 20,000 clones listed, around 81% are singletons. The sequencing used unsorted PBMCs, collected 2.2 years after starting antiretroviral therapy. The receptors come from a man between 45 and 60 years old with HIV. Each CDR3 is given with its conserved first and last residue. Each record gives: J gene, CDR3 length, D gene, clone size, V gene, CDR3 DNA, CDR3 protein. D genes are given only for firm matches. Clone size appears in some rows only: once, few, many, or a class for an expanded clone.

>TRBJ2-7|14|NA|few|TRBV19
TGTGCCAGTAGTATAGGACACGAAGCCTACGAGCAGTACTTC
CASSIGHEAYEQYF
>TRBJ2-7|15|NA|NA|TRBV7-9
TGTGCCAGCAGTACTCTGGGTACGACGTCCTACGAGCAGTACTTC
CASSTLGTTSYEQYF
>TRBJ2-7|12|NA|few|TRBV27
TGTGCCAGCGGGTCATCCGTCGGGGTGCAGTACTTC
CASGSSVGVQYF
>TRBJ1-5|13|NA|few|TRBV6-5
TGTGCCAGCAGACTAAATAGCAATCAGCCCCAGCATTTT
CASRLNSNQPQHF
>TRBJ1-6|15|NA|few|TRBV27
TGTGCCAGCAGTTTAGGACAGTTTTATAATTCACCCCTCCACTTT
CASSLGQFYNSPLHF
>TRBJ1-2|15|NA|few|TRBV7-9
TGTGCCAGCAGCTCGTACGAACAGGTTAACTATGGCTACACCTTC
CASSSYEQVNYGYTF
>TRBJ2-1|15|TRBD2|NA|TRBV7-9
TGTGCCAGCAGCGTGCGGGACTACTCCTACAATGAGCAGTTCTTC
CASSVRDYSYNEQFF
>TRBJ2-3|16|TRBD2|NA|TRBV5-4
TGTGCCAGCAGCTTGCGTTTAGCGGGAAGCACAGATACGCAGTATTTT
CASSLRLAGSTDTQYF
>TRBJ1-3|16|NA|NA|TRBV9
TGTGCCAGCAGCGTAGCTGGCAGAAACTCTGGAAACACCATATATTTT
CASSVAGRNSGNTIYF
>TRBJ2-5|14|TRBD2|once|TRBV2
TGTGCCAGCACCCCAGGGAGGGTTCAAGAGACCCAGTACTTC
CASTPGRVQETQYF
>TRBJ1-5|14|NA|NA|TRBV7-9
TGTGCCAGCAGCTTACAGGATAGCAATCAGCCCCAGCATTTT
CASSLQDSNQPQHF
>TRBJ2-5|17|TRBD2|NA|TRBV25-1
TGTGCCAGCAGTGAAGTTTCGGGGAGGGATGGTGAAGAGACCCAGTACTTC
CASSEVSGRDGEETQYF
>TRBJ2-1|13|NA|NA|TRBV4-3
TGCGCCAGCAGCCAAGATAGGGACAATGAGCAGTTCTTC
CASSQDRDNEQFF
>TRBJ2-7|14|NA|NA|TRBV7-2
TGTGCCAGCAGCTTAGGGGGCGGCCTACGGGAGCAGTACTTC
CASSLGGGLREQYF
>TRBJ2-2|12|TRBD1|NA|TRBV5-6
TGTGCCAGCAGCTTGCCGGGACAGGGGCTGTTTTTT
CASSLPGQGLFF
>TRBJ2-7|16|TRBD1|NA|TRBV11-2
TGTGCCAGCAGCTTAGGGACAGGGGACTCCTCCTACGAGCAGTACTTC
CASSLGTGDSSYEQYF
>TRBJ1-1|15|NA|once|TRBV4-3
TGCGCCAGCAGCCAAGTTCTAAGGGGCAACACTGAAGCTTTCTTT
CASSQVLRGNTEAFF
>TRBJ2-1|11|NA|NA|TRBV20-1
TGCAGTGCTAGAGTCCAACCCAGGGTGTTCTTC
CSARVQPRVFF
>TRBJ1-1|15|NA|NA|TRBV6-1
TGTGCCAGCAGTGATAAATATGGGCAGAACACTGAAGCTTTCTTT
CASSDKYGQNTEAFF
>TRBJ2-7|14|TRBD2|NA|TRBV2
TGTGCCAGCTCGGGACTAGCGGGTTTGTACGAGCAGTACTTC
CASSGLAGLYEQYF
>TRBJ1-1|14|NA|NA|TRBV15
TGTGCCACCAGCAGGGCTATACAGAACACTGAAGCTTTCTTT
CATSRAIQNTEAFF
>TRBJ1-5|15|NA|once|TRBV4-1
TGCGCCAGCAGCCAAGGGACGGTGGGGAATCAGCCCCAGCATTTT
CASSQGTVGNQPQHF
>TRBJ2-1|13|NA|NA|TRBV28
TGTGCCAGCAGTATTGCAGGGTACAATGAGCAGTTCTTC
CASSIAGYNEQFF
>TRBJ2-3|15|NA|NA|TRBV19
TGTGCCAGTAGTAGGGCAGGAGCTAGCACAGATACGCAGTATTTT
CASSRAGASTDTQYF
>TRBJ2-7|15|TRBD1|NA|TRBV29-1
TGCAGCGTTGAAAGGGGGCAGGGTGCCTCCTACGAGCAGTACTTC
CSVERGQGASYEQYF
>TRBJ2-5|14|TRBD2|NA|TRBV19
TGTGCCAGTAGTATGGTACTAGCGAGGGAGACCCAGTACTTC
CASSMVLARETQYF
>TRBJ2-2|15|TRBD1|NA|TRBV6-1
TGTGCCAGCACTTGGGGACAGGGGACCACCGGGGAGCTGTTTTTT
CASTWGQGTTGELFF
>TRBJ2-7|14|NA|few|TRBV19
TGTGCCAGTAGTATGTGGCGGGACTCCTACGAGCAGTACTTC
CASSMWRDSYEQYF
>TRBJ2-3|14|NA|NA|TRBV27
TGTGCCAGCAGGGTCGGGGGAAGCACAGATACGCAGTATTTT
CASRVGGSTDTQYF
>TRBJ2-4|17|NA|NA|TRBV7-2
TGTGCCAGCAGCTTAGGGGTCAGAGCGGGAGCCAAAAACATTCAGTACTTC
CASSLGVRAGAKNIQYF
>TRBJ2-2|15|NA|NA|TRBV5-6
TGTGCCAGCAGCTTGGGGGCAGCCGGCACCGGGGAGCTGTTTTTT
CASSLGAAGTGELFF
>TRBJ2-5|18|NA|NA|TRBV7-8
TGTGCCAGCAGCTTACGGGCCTCTTGGAGGACTTCACAAGAGACCCAGTACTTC
CASSLRASWRTSQETQYF
>TRBJ2-3|11|NA|NA|TRBV20-1
TGCAGTGCTAGAACCTCAGATACGCAGTATTTT
CSARTSDTQYF
>TRBJ2-3|17|TRBD2|NA|TRBV9
TGTGCCAGCAGCGCCCTCGGGCTAGCGGGGGCGGCATATACGCAGTATTTT
CASSALGLAGAAYTQYF
>TRBJ2-7|15|TRBD1|NA|TRBV27
TGTGCCAGCAGAGGTCCCCGGACAGGGTTCCACGAGCAGTACTTC
CASRGPRTGFHEQYF
>TRBJ1-4|13|NA|NA|TRBV30
TGTGCCTGGAGAGGGCAGCCAAATGAAAAACTGTTTTTT
CAWRGQPNEKLFF
>TRBJ1-6|16|NA|NA|TRBV27
TGTGCCAGCAGTTTTATCAGGAGCTCCTATAATTCACCCCTCCACTTT
CASSFIRSSYNSPLHF
>TRBJ2-3|18|TRBD2|NA|TRBV11-2
TGTGCCAGCAGCTCTGGGACTAGCGGGGTGGGGGGCACAGATACGCAGTATTTT
CASSSGTSGVGGTDTQYF
>TRBJ2-3|11|NA|NA|TRBV7-9
TGTGCCAGCGAGGGGGGCGGTACGCAGTATTTT
CASEGGGTQYF
>TRBJ2-7|16|NA|NA|TRBV4-3
TGCGCCAGCAGCCAAGGCCCCGGGACGAGCTCCTACGAGCAGTACTTC
CASSQGPGTSSYEQYF
>TRBJ2-7|15|TRBD1|NA|TRBV5-1
TGCGCCAGCAGCCTCGGGACAGGGAGGCCCTACGAGCAGTACTTC
CASSLGTGRPYEQYF
>TRBJ2-3|14|NA|few|TRBV6-5
TGTGCCAGCAGTCACAGGGATTTCACAGATACGCAGTATTTT
CASSHRDFTDTQYF
>TRBJ1-5|15|NA|NA|TRBV5-5
TGTGCCAGCAGCTCGAGCCCGGGGGACAATCAGCCCCAGCATTTT
CASSSSPGDNQPQHF
>TRBJ1-1|15|NA|once|TRBV4-3
TGCGCCAGCAGCAAAAACCCCGGGGGAAACACTGAAGCTTTCTTT
CASSKNPGGNTEAFF
>TRBJ2-7|13|TRBD1|NA|TRBV19
TGTGCCAGTAGTATTAAGGGGGCGGGCGAGCAGTACTTC
CASSIKGAGEQYF